This is a list of T cell receptor beta chains from one sample in a study of Ad26.COV2.S vaccination and SARS-CoV-2 variants. Method: immunoSEQ multiplex PCR; TCRdb's copy keeps in-frame clones and lacks some. Here the sample spans some 300,000 clones, around 85% being singletons. The sample here was peripheral blood, taken in a trial of Ad26.COV2.S vaccine versus placebo. These receptors came from a person between 18 and 59 years old who received the Ad26.COV2.S COVID-19 vaccine or a placebo. CDR3s include the opening cysteine and the closing phenylalanine or tryptophan. D genes are given only for firm matches. Part of the rows lack a size; the others show once, few, many or a class for expanded clones.

CASSPRVSGANVLTF TGTGCCAGCAGCCCCAGGGTGTCTGGGGCCAACGTCCTGACTTTC TRBJ2-6 - TRBV5-4 -
CASTGGMNTEAFF TGTGCCAGCACGGGGGGGATGAACACTGAAGCTTTCTTT TRBJ1-1 - TRBV6-6 -
CASSRQGVYYGYTF TGTGCCAGCAGCCGACAGGGGGTGTACTATGGCTACACCTTC TRBJ1-2 TRBD1 TRBV7-9 -
CASSVSDSFPETQYF TGTGCCAGCAGCGTGTCGGACAGCTTTCCCGAGACCCAGTACTTC TRBJ2-5 - TRBV9 -
CASSQGAATGELFF TGTGCCAGCAGCCAAGGGGCGGCTACCGGGGAGCTGTTTTTT TRBJ2-2 - TRBV3-1/TRBV3-2 -
CASNTDRGIYEQYF TGTGCCAGCAACACGGACAGGGGAATCTACGAGCAGTACTTC TRBJ2-7 TRBD1 TRBV2 -
CASSLARGAPSQAFF TGTGCCAGCAGCTTAGCCCGGGGGGCCCCTTCGCAAGCTTTCTTT TRBJ1-1 - TRBV11-1 -
CASSLKDTYEQYF TGTGCCAGCAGTTTAAAGGATACCTACGAGCAGTACTTC TRBJ2-7 - TRBV27 -
CASLRPGATYEQYF TGTGCCAGCCTGCGACCAGGGGCTACCTACGAGCAGTACTTC TRBJ2-7 - TRBV5-6 -
CASSPPYTDTQYF TGTGCCAGCTCACCGCCCTACACAGATACGCAGTATTTT TRBJ2-3 - TRBV18 -
CASSWSPGIQFF TGTGCCAGCAGCTGGTCCCCGGGGATTCAGTTCTTC TRBJ2-1 - TRBV5-4 once
CASSQGLEERGGSSFIQYF TGTGCCAGCAGCCAAGGATTGGAGGAGCGGGGGGGCAGTAGCTTCATTCAGTACTTC TRBJ2-4 TRBD2 TRBV4-2 few
CASSPWTGSNQPQHF TGTGCCAGCAGCCCATGGACAGGGAGCAATCAGCCCCAGCATTTT TRBJ1-5 TRBD1 TRBV3-1/TRBV3-2 -
CASSIDRGPGKGGNTQYF TGTGCCAGTAGTATAGATCGAGGTCCAGGGAAAGGGGGAAATACGCAGTATTTT TRBJ2-3 - TRBV19 -
CASSSLRNQETQYF TGCGCCAGCAGCTCGTTAAGAAACCAAGAGACCCAGTACTTC TRBJ2-5 - TRBV5-1 -
CASSLRTGEEAFF TGCGCCAGCAGCTTGCGGACAGGCGAGGAAGCTTTCTTT TRBJ1-1 TRBD1 TRBV5-1 -
CASSGRGPSSYNSPLHF TGTGCCAGCAGTGGGAGGGGGCCTAGCTCCTATAATTCACCCCTCCACTTT TRBJ1-6 TRBD1 TRBV28 -
CASSRDLNEKLFF TGCGCCAGCAGTCGGGACCTAAATGAAAAACTGTTTTTT TRBJ1-4 - TRBV5-1 once
CASSSRTGVADTQYF TGCGCCAGCAGCTCCCGGACAGGGGTGGCAGATACGCAGTATTTT TRBJ2-3 TRBD1 TRBV5-1 -
CASSQDGLNTIYF TGCGCCAGCAGCCAGGATGGCTTAAACACCATATATTTT TRBJ1-3 - TRBV4-1 once
CASSQNRQGTETQYF TGTGCCAGCAGCCAAAACCGACAGGGTACGGAGACCCAGTACTTC TRBJ2-5 TRBD1 TRBV3-1/TRBV3-2 -
CASSFTVNTEAFF TGTGCCAGCAGCTTCACAGTGAACACTGAAGCTTTCTTT TRBJ1-1 - TRBV7-9 -
CASSPTVSSNTGELFF TGTGCCAGCAGCCCGACGGTCTCGTCAAACACCGGGGAGCTGTTTTTT TRBJ2-2 - TRBV7-8 -
CASSERRGGINEQFF TGTGCCAGCAGTGAGCGGCGGGGGGGCATTAATGAGCAGTTCTTC TRBJ2-1 TRBD2 TRBV2 -
CASTPGLANEQYF TGCGCCAGCACCCCGGGACTAGCGAACGAGCAGTACTTC TRBJ2-7 TRBD2 TRBV5-1 once
CASSLGGPHSGNTIYF TGCGCCAGCAGCTTGGGGGGGCCCCACTCTGGAAACACCATATATTTT TRBJ1-3 - TRBV5-1 -
CASRDRVGGELFF TGTGCCAGTAGGGACAGGGTTGGCGGGGAGCTGTTTTTT TRBJ2-2 TRBD1 TRBV19 -
CASSPASGGAGGETQYF TGTGCCAGCTCACCAGCTAGCGGGGGGGCCGGAGGCGAGACCCAGTACTTC TRBJ2-5 TRBD2 TRBV18 -
CATSRGGQAPGYTF TGTGCCACCAGCAGAGGAGGCCAGGCGCCCGGCTACACCTTC TRBJ1-2 - TRBV15 few
CASSRTSGVKETQYF TGTGCCAGCAGTCGGACTAGCGGCGTCAAAGAGACCCAGTACTTC TRBJ2-5 TRBD2 TRBV14 -
CASSTGFRGETQYF TGTGCCAGCTCGACAGGGTTTAGGGGAGAGACCCAGTACTTC TRBJ2-5 TRBD1 TRBV19 few
CASSYSRRTYEQYF TGTGCCAGCAGTTACTCGCGCAGGACCTACGAGCAGTACTTC TRBJ2-7 - TRBV6-8 -
CASSQAGASYEQYF TGTGCCAGCAGCCAAGCGGGGGCCTCCTACGAGCAGTACTTC TRBJ2-7 TRBD2 TRBV7-2 once